This T cell receptor beta chain was sequenced for a study of shared clonotypes between healthy human individuals. TCRdb's copy holds only in-frame clones and misses some; the assay was immunoSEQ multiplex PCR. This table has 2 million to 2.5 million clones, roughly 92% appearing once. V was cut by 9 bases and J by 0 bases, with 9 bases left in between. Germline-derived CDR1 and CDR2 are SNHLY and FYNNEI. This CDR3 has 12 amino acids. The rearrangement links TRBV2 to TRBJ2-7, with unresolved D. The sequenced sample was naive CD4+ T cells from PBMCs. Subset described: CD45RA+ positively selected. The receptor comes from a man between 18 and 35 years old in good health. Some clones in this sample may be carry-over from other donors' samples. The CDR3 nucleotides read TGTGCCAGTAGGCTGGGCTCCTACGAGCAGTACTTC. It is translated as CASRLGSYEQYF.